This entry concerns a single TCR beta chain. It lacks a known antigen. Qualities for individual bases were not recorded, and no much larger clone is one base off. The data originate from a study of response to subunit inactivated influenza vaccine (dated by TCRdb to the late 2010s). Context from the whole study: The study used deep quantitative T cell receptor repertoire profiling to track responses to a trivalent subunit inactivated influenza vaccine.

The library came from RT-PCR. Sequencing took place on an Illumina HiSeq 2500. Through fastp at Q25 and MiXCR, TCRdb rebuilt clones from the public reads, retaining in-frame beta chains. Entries that share a CDR3 protein sequence are merged under the most common genes and DNA. The sample data list about 780,000 distinct CDR3 sequences, and roughly 20% of these were observed just once. Approximately 11% of the sample lies in the top ten. The full study reports these points: The authors suggested that each seasonal influenza vaccination may recruit only a limited number of new T cells.

V gives up 5 bases and J gives up 5 bases, and the segment between their germline ends measures 10 bases. The CDR3 runs 12 residues from the cysteine to the phenylalanine. Of the read, only the CDR3 DNA is kept; its 36 bases are in frame from base 1. The clonotype comes from a man in his fifties who received an inactivated influenza vaccine. Donor details come from another sample of the same person, matched by shared clones. The sample here was PBMCs from blood, taken approximately 5 days after vaccination. The chain couples TRBV12-3 or TRBV12-4 to TRBJ2-7, with the identity of the D gene unclear. The sequenced DNA: TGTGCCAGCAGTCTACACATCCACGAGCAGTACTTC. The resulting protein is CASSLHIHEQYF.